This T cell receptor beta chain was observed in a study of T cell responses to AZD1222 COVID-19 vaccine. At the level of the study: Pooled samples include second doses given at about 4 or 12 weeks.

Study-wide findings and caveats: Repertoire collection took place solely once the T cell response had peaked.

Of note for this clone: Its antigen is not known.

Clones were read by immunoSEQ multiplex PCR, and TCRdb kept only the in-frame ones, dropping some. This sample has about 96,000 clones, with 89% found just once. The material was peripheral blood, obtained on day 0 of AZD1222 vaccination. The TCR comes from an adult in good health.

CDR3 in amino acids: CASSLLNSPLHF. The CDR3 DNA follows: TGTGCCAGCAGCCTCCTAAATTCACCCCTCCACTTT. The chain combines TRBV3-1 (or the pseudogene TRBV3-2) with TRBJ1-6, with unresolved D. Trimming left V 4 bases short and J 7 bases short, with 5 bases between. The germline CDR1 and CDR2 sequences are LGHDT and YNNKEL (reference sequence). CDR3 size: 12 residues.